The clone carrying this T cell receptor (beta chain) was counted at least ten times. Its specificity is not known. V was clipped by 6 bases and J by 3 bases; unmatched bases: 10. This CDR3 has 16 amino acids. The germline gives CDR1 MNHNS, CDR2 SASEGT. The data derive from a study of T cells in Graves' hyperthyroidism and ophthalmopathy. About the research overall: Specimen type is peripheral blood, collected at initial diagnosis prior to any treatment. Study results and limitations: Blood also showed most of the thyroid clonotypes that were expanded above 0.001. Model output signaled ophthalmopathy a median around 6.9 months ahead of onset.

Fresh peripheral blood, more than 8 ml of it, supplied the PBMCs. Template material for amplifying TCR beta CDR3 regions consisted of RNA transcripts. TCR CDR3 regions were first amplified by RT-PCR with HTBI primers. TCRdb recomputed calls from the multiplex PCR reads with MiXCR, one row per CDR3 protein. The data hold about 500,000 distinct CDR3 sequences, with approximately 16% observed a single time. Material for sequencing was blood. This receptor was taken from a woman in her 30s with Graves' ophthalmopathy. The chain combines TRBV6-1 with TRBJ2-2; 7 positions agree with TRBD1. The CDR3 spells CASSLTGAVDTGELFF. As DNA, the CDR3 is TGTGCCAGCAGCCTCACAGGGGCGGTGGACACCGGGGAGCTGTTTTTT.